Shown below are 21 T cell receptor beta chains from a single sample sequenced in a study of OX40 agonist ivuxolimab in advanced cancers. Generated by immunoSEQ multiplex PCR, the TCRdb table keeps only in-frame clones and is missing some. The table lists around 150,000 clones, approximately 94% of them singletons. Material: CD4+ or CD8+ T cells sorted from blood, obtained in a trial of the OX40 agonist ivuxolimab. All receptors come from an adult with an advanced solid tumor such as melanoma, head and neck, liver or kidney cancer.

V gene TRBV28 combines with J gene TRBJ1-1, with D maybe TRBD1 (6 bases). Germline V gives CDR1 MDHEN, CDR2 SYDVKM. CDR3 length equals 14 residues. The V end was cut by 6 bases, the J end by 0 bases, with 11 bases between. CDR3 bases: TGTGCCAGCAGGGGGGGGGCAATGAACACTGAAGCTTTCTTT. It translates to CASRGGAMNTEAFF.

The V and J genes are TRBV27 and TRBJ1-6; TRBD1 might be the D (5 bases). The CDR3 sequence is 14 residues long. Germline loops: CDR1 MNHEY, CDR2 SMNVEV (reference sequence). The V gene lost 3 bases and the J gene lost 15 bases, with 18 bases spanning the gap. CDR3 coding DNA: TGTGCCAGCAGTTTGGAGGGACCCCTCGTTCACCTCCACTTT. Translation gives CASSLEGPLVHLHF.

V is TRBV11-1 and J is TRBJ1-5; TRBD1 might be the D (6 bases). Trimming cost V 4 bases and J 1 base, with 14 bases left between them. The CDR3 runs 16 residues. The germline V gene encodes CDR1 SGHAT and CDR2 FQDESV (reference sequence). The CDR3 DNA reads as TGTGCCAGCAGCTGGGCCCGGGACATAAGCAATCAGCCCCAGCATTTT. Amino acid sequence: CASSWARDISNQPQHF.

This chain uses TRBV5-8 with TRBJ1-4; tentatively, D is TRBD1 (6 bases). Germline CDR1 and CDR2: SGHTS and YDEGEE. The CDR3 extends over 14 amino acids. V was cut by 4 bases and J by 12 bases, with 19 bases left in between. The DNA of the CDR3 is TGTGCCAGCAGCCGGGGGCGCCGCCGGTGGGAACTGTTTTTT. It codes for CASSRGRRRWELFF.

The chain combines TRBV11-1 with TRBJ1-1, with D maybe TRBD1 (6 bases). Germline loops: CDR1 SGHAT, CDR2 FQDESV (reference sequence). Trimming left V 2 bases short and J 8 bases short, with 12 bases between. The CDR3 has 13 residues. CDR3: CASSLLGGYEAFF. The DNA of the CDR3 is TGTGCCAGCAGCTTATTAGGGGGTTACGAAGCTTTCTTT.

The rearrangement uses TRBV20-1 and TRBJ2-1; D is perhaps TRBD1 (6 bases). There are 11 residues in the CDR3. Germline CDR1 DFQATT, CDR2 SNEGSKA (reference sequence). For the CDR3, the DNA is TGCAGGGCCGCCAGGGGCAATGAGCAGTTCTTC. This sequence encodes CRAARGNEQFF.

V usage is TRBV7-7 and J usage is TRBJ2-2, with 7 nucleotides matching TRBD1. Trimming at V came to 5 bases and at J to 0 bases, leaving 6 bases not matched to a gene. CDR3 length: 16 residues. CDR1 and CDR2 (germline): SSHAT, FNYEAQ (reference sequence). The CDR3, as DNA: TGTGCCAGCAGCCCAGAGGGACAGACGAACACCGGGGAGCTGTTTTTT. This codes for CASSPEGQTNTGELFF.

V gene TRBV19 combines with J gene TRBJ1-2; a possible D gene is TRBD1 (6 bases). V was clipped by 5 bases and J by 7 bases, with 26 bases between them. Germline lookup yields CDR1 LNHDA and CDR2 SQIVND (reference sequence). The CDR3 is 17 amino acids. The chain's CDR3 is CASSHGRTAAIGSGYTF. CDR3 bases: TGTGCCAGTAGTCACGGCCGGACAGCCGCTATTGGAAGTGGCTACACCTTC.

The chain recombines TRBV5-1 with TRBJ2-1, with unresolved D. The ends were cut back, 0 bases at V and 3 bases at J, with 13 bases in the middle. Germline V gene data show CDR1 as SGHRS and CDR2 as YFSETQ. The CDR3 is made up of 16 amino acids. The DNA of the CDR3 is TGCGCCAGCAGCTTGGGGAACAGCGCCGGCTACAATGAGCAGTTCTTC. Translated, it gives CASSLGNSAGYNEQFF.

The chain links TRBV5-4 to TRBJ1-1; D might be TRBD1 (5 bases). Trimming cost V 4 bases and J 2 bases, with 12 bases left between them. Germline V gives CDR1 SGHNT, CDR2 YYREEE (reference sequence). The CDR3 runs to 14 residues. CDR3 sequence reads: CASSPRGDNTEAFF. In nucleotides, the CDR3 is TGTGCCAGCAGCCCCCGGGGGGATAACACTGAAGCTTTCTTT. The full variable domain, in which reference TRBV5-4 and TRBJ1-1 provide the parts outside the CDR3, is ETGVTQSPTHLIKTRGQQVTLRCSSQSGHNTVSWYQQALGQGPQFIFQYYREEENGRGNFPPRFSGLQFPNYSSELNVNALELDDSALYLCASSPRGDNTEAFFGQGTRLTVV.

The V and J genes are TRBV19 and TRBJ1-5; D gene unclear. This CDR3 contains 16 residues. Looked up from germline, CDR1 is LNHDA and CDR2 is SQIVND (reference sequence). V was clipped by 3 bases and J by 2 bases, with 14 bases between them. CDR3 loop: CASSIEGRKGNQPQHF. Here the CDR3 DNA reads TGTGCCAGTAGTATTGAGGGCAGGAAAGGCAATCAGCCCCAGCATTTT.

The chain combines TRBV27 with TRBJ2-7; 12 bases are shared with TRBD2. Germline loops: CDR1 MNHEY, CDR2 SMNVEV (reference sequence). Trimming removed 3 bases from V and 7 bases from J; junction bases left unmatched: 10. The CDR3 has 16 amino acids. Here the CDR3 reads CASSFRTSGRSGEQYF. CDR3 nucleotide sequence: TGTGCCAGCAGTTTCCGAACTAGCGGGAGGTCCGGGGAGCAGTACTTC.

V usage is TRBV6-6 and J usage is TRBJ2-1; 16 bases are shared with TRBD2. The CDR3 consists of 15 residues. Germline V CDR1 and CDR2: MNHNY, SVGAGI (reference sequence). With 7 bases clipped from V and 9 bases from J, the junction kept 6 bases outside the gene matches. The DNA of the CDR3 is TGTGCCAGCACCTCCGGGACTAGCGGGAGGGGTGAGCAGTTCTTC. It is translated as CASTSGTSGRGEQFF.

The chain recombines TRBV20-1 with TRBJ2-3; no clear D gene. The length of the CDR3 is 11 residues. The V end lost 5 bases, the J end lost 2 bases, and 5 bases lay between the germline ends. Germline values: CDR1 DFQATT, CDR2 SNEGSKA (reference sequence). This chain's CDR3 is CSAGPTDTQYF. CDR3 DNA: TGCAGTGCTGGGCCCACAGATACGCAGTATTTT.

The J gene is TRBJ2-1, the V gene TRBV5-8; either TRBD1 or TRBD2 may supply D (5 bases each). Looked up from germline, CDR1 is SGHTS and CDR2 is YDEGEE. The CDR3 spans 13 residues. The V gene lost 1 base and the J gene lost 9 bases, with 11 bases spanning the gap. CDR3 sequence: CASSLRGEGEQFF. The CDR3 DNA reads TGTGCCAGCAGCTTGAGGGGAGAGGGTGAGCAGTTCTTC. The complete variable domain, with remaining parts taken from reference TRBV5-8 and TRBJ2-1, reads EAGVTQSPTHLIKTRGQQATLRCSPISGHTSVYWYQQALGLGLQFLLWYDEGEERNRGNFPPRFSGRQFPNYSSELNVNALELEDSALYLCASSLRGEGEQFFGPGTRLTVL.

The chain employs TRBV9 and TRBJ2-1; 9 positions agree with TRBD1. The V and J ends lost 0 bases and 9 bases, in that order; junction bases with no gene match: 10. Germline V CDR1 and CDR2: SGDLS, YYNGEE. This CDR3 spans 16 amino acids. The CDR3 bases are TGTGCCAGCAGCGTAGCCAGGACAGGGGAATGGGGTGAGCAGTTCTTC. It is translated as CASSVARTGEWGEQFF.

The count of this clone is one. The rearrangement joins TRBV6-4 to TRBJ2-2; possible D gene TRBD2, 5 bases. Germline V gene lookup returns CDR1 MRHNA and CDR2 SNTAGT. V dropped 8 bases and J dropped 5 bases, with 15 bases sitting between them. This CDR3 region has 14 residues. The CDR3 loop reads CASAIERGTGELFF. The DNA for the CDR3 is TGTGCCAGCGCCATCGAAAGAGGGACCGGGGAGCTGTTTTTT.

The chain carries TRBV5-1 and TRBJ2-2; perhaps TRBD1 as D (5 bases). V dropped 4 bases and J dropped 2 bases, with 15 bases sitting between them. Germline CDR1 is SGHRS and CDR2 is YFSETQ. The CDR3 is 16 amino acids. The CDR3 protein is CASSGAPGSNTGELFF. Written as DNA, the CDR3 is TGCGCCAGCAGCGGAGCCCCAGGGTCTAACACCGGGGAGCTGTTTTTT.

CDR3 in amino acids: CASSTHYLDTEAFF. CDR3 in DNA: TGTGCCAGCAGTACGCACTACTTAGACACTGAAGCTTTCTTT. V is TRBV27 and J is TRBJ1-1; D is unresolved. Per germline, CDR1 MNHEY and CDR2 SMNVEV (reference sequence). The germline V and J ends were trimmed by 5 bases and 3 bases, with 13 bases remaining between them. CDR3 size: 14 residues.

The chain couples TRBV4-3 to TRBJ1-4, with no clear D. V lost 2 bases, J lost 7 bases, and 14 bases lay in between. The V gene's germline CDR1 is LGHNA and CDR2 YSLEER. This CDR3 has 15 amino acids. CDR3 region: CASSQSLPPLEKLFF. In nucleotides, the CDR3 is TGCGCCAGCAGCCAATCCCTCCCCCCTCTTGAAAAACTGTTTTTT.

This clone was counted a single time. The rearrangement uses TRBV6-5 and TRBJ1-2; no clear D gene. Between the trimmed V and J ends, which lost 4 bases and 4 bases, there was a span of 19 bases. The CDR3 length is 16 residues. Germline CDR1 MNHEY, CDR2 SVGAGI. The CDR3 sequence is CASSSTPFPALYGYTF. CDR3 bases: TGTGCCAGCAGTTCCACTCCGTTCCCGGCCCTCTATGGCTACACCTTC.